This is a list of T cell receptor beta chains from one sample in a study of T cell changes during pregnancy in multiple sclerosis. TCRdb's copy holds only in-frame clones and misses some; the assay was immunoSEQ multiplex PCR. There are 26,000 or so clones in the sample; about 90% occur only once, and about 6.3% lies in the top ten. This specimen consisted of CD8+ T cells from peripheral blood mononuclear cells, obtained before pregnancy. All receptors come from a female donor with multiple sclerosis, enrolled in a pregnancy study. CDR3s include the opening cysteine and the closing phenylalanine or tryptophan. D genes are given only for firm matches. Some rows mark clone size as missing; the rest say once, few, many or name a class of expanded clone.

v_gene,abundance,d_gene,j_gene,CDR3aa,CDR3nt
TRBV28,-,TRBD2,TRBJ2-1,CASTPSAGGSYNEQFF,TGTGCCAGCACTCCCTCAGCGGGAGGGTCCTACAATGAGCAGTTCTTC
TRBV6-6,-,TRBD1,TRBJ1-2,CASSPIDRARGYGYTF,TGTGCCAGCAGTCCCATAGACAGGGCGAGAGGCTATGGCTACACCTTC
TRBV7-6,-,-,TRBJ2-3,CASSFGRDLTDTQYF,TGTGCCAGCAGCTTTGGGCGGGACCTGACAGATACGCAGTATTTT
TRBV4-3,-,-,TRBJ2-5,CASSQETTETQYF,TGCGCCAGCAGCCAAGAGACTACAGAGACCCAGTACTTC
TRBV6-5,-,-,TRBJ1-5,CASGLTDDNQPQHF,TGTGCCAGCGGGTTGACTGATGACAATCAGCCCCAGCATTTT
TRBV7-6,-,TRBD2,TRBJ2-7,CASSFGTSGSSYEQYF,TGTGCCAGCAGTTTCGGGACTAGCGGGAGTTCCTACGAGCAGTACTTC
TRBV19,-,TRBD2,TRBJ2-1,CASELAGGTYNEQFF,TGTGCCAGTGAACTAGCGGGAGGCACCTACAATGAGCAGTTCTTC
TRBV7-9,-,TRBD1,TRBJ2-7,CASSFGTGVLRYEQYF,TGTGCCAGCAGCTTCGGGACAGGGGTGCTGCGTTACGAGCAGTACTTC
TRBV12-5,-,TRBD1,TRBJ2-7,CASGLGTGGGWVNYEQYF,TGTGCTAGTGGTTTGGGGACAGGGGGCGGGTGGGTAAACTACGAGCAGTACTTC
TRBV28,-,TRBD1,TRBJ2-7,CASSLRGPYEQYF,TGTGCCAGCAGTTTGAGGGGGCCCTACGAGCAGTACTTC
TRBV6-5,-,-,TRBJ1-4,CASSYDSLDEKLFF,TGTGCCAGCAGTTACGACAGTCTGGACGAAAAACTGTTTTTT
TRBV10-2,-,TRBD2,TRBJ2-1,CASSEPQVAGETDEQFF,TGCGCCAGCAGTGAGCCCCAGGTAGCGGGAGAGACGGATGAGCAGTTCTTC
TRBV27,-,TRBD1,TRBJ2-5,CASSLGTGLQETQYF,TGTGCCAGCAGTTTAGGGACAGGGCTCCAAGAGACCCAGTACTTC
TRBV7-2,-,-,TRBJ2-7,CASSLVQGQNEQYF,TGTGCCAGCAGCTTAGTGCAGGGCCAGAACGAGCAGTACTTC
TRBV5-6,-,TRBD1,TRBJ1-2,CASSSYPGTVRGYTF,TGTGCCAGCAGCTCTTACCCCGGGACAGTTCGTGGCTACACCTTC
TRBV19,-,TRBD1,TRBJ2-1,CASSIDRGLGQHNPWNEQFF,TGTGCCAGTAGTATAGATCGAGGGTTGGGACAGCATAACCCGTGGAATGAGCAGTTCTTC
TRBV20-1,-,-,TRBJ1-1,CSARSYREAFF,TGCAGTGCTAGATCTTACAGGGAAGCTTTCTTT
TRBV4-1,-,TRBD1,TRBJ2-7,CASSYSQGGGYEQYF,TGCGCCAGCAGCTATTCACAGGGGGGTGGGTACGAGCAGTACTTC
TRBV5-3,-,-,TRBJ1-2,CARRGRILYGYTF,TGTGCCAGAAGGGGGAGGATCCTCTATGGCTACACCTTC
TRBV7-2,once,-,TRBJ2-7,CASSLGAGPYEQYF,TGTGCCAGCAGCTTAGGGGCAGGGCCCTACGAGCAGTACTTC
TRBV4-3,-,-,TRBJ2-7,CASSQAVQGSYEQYF,TGCGCCAGCAGCCAGGCGGTTCAGGGTTCCTACGAGCAGTACTTC
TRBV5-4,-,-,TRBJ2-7,CASSLLGSTEQYF,TGTGCCAGCAGCTTATTGGGTAGCACCGAGCAGTACTTC
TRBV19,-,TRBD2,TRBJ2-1,CASSTLADSYNEQFF,TGTGCCAGTAGTACACTAGCGGACTCCTACAATGAGCAGTTCTTC
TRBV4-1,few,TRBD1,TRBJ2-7,CASSHGQGSTYEQYF,TGCGCCAGCAGCCACGGACAGGGGAGTACCTACGAGCAGTACTTC
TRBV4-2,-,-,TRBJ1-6,CASSQAAGEVSPLHF,TGTGCCAGCAGCCAAGCGGCCGGGGAGGTTTCACCCCTCCACTTT
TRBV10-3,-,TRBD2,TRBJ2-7,CAISEIAGGYEQYF,TGTGCCATCAGTGAGATTGCGGGAGGCTACGAGCAGTACTTC
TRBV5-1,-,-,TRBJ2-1,CASSWAGNEQFF,TGCGCCAGCAGCTGGGCGGGAAATGAGCAGTTCTTC
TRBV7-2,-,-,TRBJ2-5,CASSWFLAVEGETQYF,TGTGCCAGCAGCTGGTTCTTAGCGGTAGAGGGGGAGACCCAGTACTTC
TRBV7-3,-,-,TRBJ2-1,CASSPTSYNEQFF,TGTGCCAGCAGCCCGACTAGCTACAATGAGCAGTTCTTC
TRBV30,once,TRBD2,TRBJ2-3,CACTRGGPDTQYF,TGTGCCTGTACTCGGGGGGGTCCAGATACGCAGTATTTT
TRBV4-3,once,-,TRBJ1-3,CASSQGTDLSSGNTIYF,TGCGCCAGCAGCCAAGGGACAGATCTGAGCTCTGGAAACACCATATATTTT
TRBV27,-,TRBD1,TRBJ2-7,CASSGTGGGYEQYF,TGTGCCAGCAGTGGGACAGGCGGAGGCTACGAGCAGTACTTC
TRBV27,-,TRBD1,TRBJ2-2,CASRNPTGVGNTGELFF,TGTGCCAGCAGGAACCCGACAGGGGTTGGCAACACCGGGGAGCTGTTTTTT
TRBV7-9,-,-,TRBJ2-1,CASSLVDGNNEQFF,TGTGCCAGCAGCTTAGTTGACGGGAACAATGAGCAGTTCTTC
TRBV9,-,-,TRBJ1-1,CASSVVEGEAFF,TGTGCCAGCAGCGTAGTGGAGGGGGAAGCTTTCTTT
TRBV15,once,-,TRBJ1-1,CATSRQSDRLYAEAFF,TGTGCCACCAGCAGACAAAGCGACAGGCTATACGCTGAAGCTTTCTTT
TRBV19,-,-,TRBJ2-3,CASRGGFTDTQYF,TGTGCCAGTCGTGGGGGGTTCACAGATACGCAGTATTTT
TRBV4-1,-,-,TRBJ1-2,CASSQEQGNYGYTF,TGCGCCAGCAGCCAAGAACAGGGCAACTATGGCTACACCTTC
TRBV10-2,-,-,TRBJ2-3,CASRGLIATASTDTQYF,TGCGCCAGCAGAGGACTAATAGCGACCGCTAGCACAGATACGCAGTATTTT
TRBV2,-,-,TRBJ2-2,CASSEAAAQAFANTGELFF,TGTGCCAGCAGTGAAGCTGCTGCTCAGGCCTTTGCGAACACCGGGGAGCTGTTTTTT